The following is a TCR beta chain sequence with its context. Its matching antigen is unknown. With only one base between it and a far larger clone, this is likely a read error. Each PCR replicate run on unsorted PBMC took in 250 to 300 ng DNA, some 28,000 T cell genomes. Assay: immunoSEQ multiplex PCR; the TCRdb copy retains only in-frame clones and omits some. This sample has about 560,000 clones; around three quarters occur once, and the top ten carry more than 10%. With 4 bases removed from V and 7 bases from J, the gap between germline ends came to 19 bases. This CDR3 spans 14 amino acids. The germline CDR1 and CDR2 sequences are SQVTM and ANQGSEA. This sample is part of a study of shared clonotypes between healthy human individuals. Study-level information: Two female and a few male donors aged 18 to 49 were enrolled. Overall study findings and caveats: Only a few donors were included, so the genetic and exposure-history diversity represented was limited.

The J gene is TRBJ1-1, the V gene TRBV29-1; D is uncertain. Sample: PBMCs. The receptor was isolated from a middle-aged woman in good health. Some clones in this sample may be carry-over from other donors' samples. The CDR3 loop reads CSVVITRGGIEAFF. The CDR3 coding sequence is TGCAGCGTTGTCATAACCCGGGGTGGGATTGAAGCTTTCTTT.